Below, one T cell receptor beta chain is given with its context. Reverse transcription of about 0.5 to 1 ug RNA was carried out with random hexamers. The CDR3 of TCR beta was amplified by immunoSEQ multiplex PCR across 54 Vbeta and 13 Jbeta. TCRdb processed the immunoSEQ multiplex PCR reads anew with MiXCR; each CDR3 protein has one entry. In the table there are around 280,000 distinct CDR3 sequences, 92% of which are singletons. This sample stems from a study of CD8 T cells in Susac syndrome. The germline gives CDR1 SEHNR, CDR2 FQNEAQ (reference sequence). Trimming stripped 5 bases from V and 4 bases from J, with 10 bases between. This CDR3 is 13 amino acids long. The patients serving as multiple sclerosis controls were treatment-naive. They had stable or active relapsing-remitting disease and fulfilled revised McDonald criteria. Negative isolation was used for CD8+ and CD4+ T cells, and FACS enrichment was applied to TEMRA cells.

The sequence came from a human donor with multiple sclerosis. The V and J genes are TRBV7-9 and TRBJ2-3, with D perhaps TRBD1 (5 bases). Sequencing input: CD4+ T cells from PBMCs. CDR3 bases: TGTGCCAGCAGCAGCAGGGTTGCAGATACGCAGTATTTT. Translated, it gives CASSSRVADTQYF.